This record looks at one TCR beta chain sequence and its context. Per the study methods: Amplification from reference gene primers served as the basis for estimated nucleated cell counts. Repertoires were generated with immunoSEQ multiplex PCR, while TCRdb's copy carries only in-frame clones and drops some. The V and J calls and clone size come from that table; D and trimming were worked out from the DNA. The sample has approximately 250,000 clones, 80% to 85% seen once. This sample was taken from a study of blood T cell repertoires in COVID-19. Study-wide background: The United States, Italy and Spain provided the acute and convalescent COVID-19 samples. From T cells, B-cell-depleted T cells, or PBMCs came the material, which was cDNA or gDNA.

The CDR3 loop spans 15 amino acids. The trim removed 10 bases at V and 0 bases at J, leaving 10 bases unmatched. The germline gives CDR1 WNHNN, CDR2 SYGVQD (reference sequence). V and J are TRBV10-1 and TRBJ2-3, with 7 bases that match TRBD2. The TCR sequence derives from a woman between 40 and 50 years old who had recovered from COVID-19. Sample: peripheral blood. The CDR3 nucleotides read TGCGCCATACGGGGGAGGGGAACTAGCACAGATACGCAGTATTTT. Amino acids: CAIRGRGTSTDTQYF.